What follows is one T cell receptor beta chain and its context. What this receptor recognizes is not known. No clone much larger than this one lies a single base away; base qualities are absent. The cohort was made up of about 670 healthy bone marrow donors. Cohort members were all nominally healthy when sampled, although unrecorded immune exposures were likely present. The donor tested CMV seronegative and was one of the 352 seronegative cohort members. Each donor provided a peripheral blood sample, and peripheral blood mononuclear cells were used for TCR beta sequencing. Genomic DNA was extracted from the blood cell samples with the Qiagen DNeasy Blood Extraction Kit. The library was prepared using the immunoSEQ multiplex PCR assay. For the multiplex PCR, a mixture combining 60 forward primers for TCR Vbeta segments and 13 reverse primers for TCR Jbeta segments was used. A multiplex PCR assay on genomic DNA amplified the CDR3 region of rearranged TCR beta genes. The amplified TCR beta libraries were sequenced on the Illumina HiSeq System as 87-base-pair reads. For the original study's pipeline: A later analysis tallied 75 million to 95 million unique TCR beta chains across the roughly 610 repertoires, and approximately 11 million of those chains were shared by two or more donors. Raw reads were error-corrected and collapsed into unique sequences with a nearest-neighbor algorithm that merged closely related sequences to remove PCR and sequencing errors. CDR3 sequences were aligned to IMGT reference sequences to assign V, D and J gene segments. For a sequence to be retained, a match of at least six nucleotides to both a V gene segment and a J gene segment was required. A rearrangement counted as productive if the CDR3 had no stop codons and remained in frame with V and J, and every other rearrangement counted as non-productive. CDR3 was defined according to IMGT convention as the region running from the second conserved V-encoded cysteine to the conserved J-encoded phenylalanine. The earlier analysis of 500 to 650 of the donors excluded any sequence lacking an unambiguous match to a single V gene segment. An earlier analysis of fewer than 750 of the donors classified V segments as functional when productive rearrangements were above 56.7% and as segregating when the standard deviation between donors was above 5%. A statistical classification framework was built for diagnosing cytomegalovirus status from the catalog of TCR beta chain sequences. In a later analysis, TCR nucleotide sequences were compared against IMGT/GENE-DB human TR gene sequences so that V and J genes could be assigned. A later analysis assigned CDR3 sequences and most-parsimonious VDJ recombination scenarios with the TCRdist pipeline. In a later analysis, each TCR beta chain was defined by its CDR3 amino acid sequence together with its V-gene family, and reads lacking a unique V-gene family were excluded. To address suspected cross-contamination and a sequencing artifact, a later analysis removed approximately 600 highly shared, low-generation-probability nucleotide sequences. In a later analysis, a clonal expansion index was calculated for each public chain from normalized within-repertoire ranks of inferred template counts. In a later analysis, generation probabilities were computed with a VDJ recombination model fitted to out-of-frame rearrangements, and the resulting probabilities were checked against IGoR. A later analysis scored TCR-TCR, TCR-HLA and TCR-CMV co-occurrence with hypergeometric tests, applying a repertoire-size bias correction to TCR pairs. To estimate false discovery rates, a later analysis permuted the HLA or CMV assignments 20 times. In a later analysis, co-occurring TCRs were grouped with DBSCAN, and TCRdist sequence similarity was added when clustering was performed within HLA-allele-positive subsets. Co-occurrence clustering excluded repertoires with fewer than 30,000 or more than 120,000 public chains, plus five with anomalous nucleotide sharing. What TCRdb holds here is the immuneACCESS table cut down to in-frame rearrangements. Part of the clones is not present; checked against another copy, under half of the missing clones reflect an unresolved V gene, and the others are unexplained. For V, J and clone size, that table is used; D and trimming come from the DNA. The sample records some 150,000 clones, around three quarters of which are singletons. In total, the top ten clones hold over 2% of the sample.

At the junction V is shortened by 4 bases and J by 1 base, with 10 bases in between. The germline V gene specifies SNHLY as CDR1 and FYNNEI as CDR2. Including cysteine and phenylalanine, the CDR3 has 14 amino acids. Of all the DNA, just the CDR3 is kept, 42 bases in frame from base 1. The source of the sample is a study of cytomegalovirus exposure and HLA in healthy donors listed by TCRdb under 2017. Regarding the research as a whole: In an earlier analysis of 550 to 750 of the donors, 276 Gb of sequence data and roughly 100 million unique TCR beta sequences from about 179 million T cells were reported. Roughly five DR-DQ haplotypes were handled as single units for association and clustering because linkage in the cohort was strong. On average, roughly 240,000 unique TCR beta nucleotide sequences were sequenced per donor among fewer than 500 genotyped donors of the cohort, with roughly 18% of those sequences being non-productive. To decide whether each TCR beta V gene segment behaved as functional or pseudogenic, an earlier analysis of over 500 of the donors relied on high-throughput TCR beta sequencing. Using immunosequencing, the study profiled T cell repertoires from about 610 subjects and related those repertoires to cytomegalovirus serostatus. HLA typing included class I and class II loci at four-digit resolution. Every discovery cohort repertoire had been produced on one sequencing platform. Donor age, sex, ethnicity and CMV serostatus were collected together with the repertoire data. A later analysis re-analyzed previously published TCR beta repertoires from hundreds of donors and added high-resolution HLA genotyping to study TCR occurrence patterns. Genome-wide SNP genotypes for about 65% of the 666 donors were used in a later genetic analysis, which treated that subset as a discovery cohort. The number of typed donors differed by locus: roughly 620-640 for A, B, C, DRB1 and DQB1; roughly 510 for DQA1; 606 for DPA1; and around 470 for DPB1. An early release that covered some 630 HLA-typed donors contained approximately 300 gigabases of sequencing data and around 85 million unique TCR sequences. Of the 300 to 450 genotyped donors, over 80% were placed in the genetic ancestry cluster associated with self-reported Caucasian donors. Rather than drawing on any new phenotypic data, the later analysis identified candidate immune exposures from TCR beta sequences and the way those sequences occurred across donors. To predict cytomegalovirus infection status, the study brought together high-throughput TCR immunosequencing, statistical association of individual TCRs with disease status, and machine learning. The aim of the study was to test whether cataloging public T cell receptors could identify signatures of past pathogen exposure. Along with the approximately 700-subject first cohort, a separate validation cohort of over a hundred different subjects was used.

Beyond this particular receptor, the publication reports: Specific HLA alleles were associated with 15,000 to 20,000 TCR beta sequences at a false discovery rate of 0.05 in a later analysis. HLA typing was unavailable for some donors at each locus, so association tests used only the typed subset. Presence/absence analyses assumed roughly uniform sequencing depth across donors, an assumption that may not hold. A further reported finding was that TCR beta sequences accurately predicted the HLA-A and HLA-B alleles for most subjects in the first cohort. Some IMGT-functional V segments, including TRBV6-2 and TRBV6-3, could not be told apart with the 87-base-pair reads, so those segments were excluded. Because counts were too low, about 18 rarely observed V segments, including chromosome 9 orphons, were excluded from the earlier analysis of 587 of the donors. In a later genetic analysis, a missense DCLRE1C variant was associated with V-gene and J-gene trimming of TCR beta chains, and the association was replicated in an independent cohort. The study listed 150 to 200 TCR beta chains as associated with cytomegalovirus. Assigning TCR associations to individual alleles was difficult when HLA alleles, especially DR and DQ, strongly co-occurred. The sequencing pipeline was judged likely to have produced a cluster of highly shared sequence variants as a technical artifact. Across donors, most TCR sequences were observed very rarely, whereas some public TCRs were present in many individuals. It was suggested by the authors that the approach could potentially be generalized to other disease states and immunological phenotypes. Cytomegalovirus status was reported to be diagnosed by the classifier with high specificity and sensitivity in both the original and validation cohorts. Several of the top co-occurrence clusters appeared to be linked to parvovirus B19, influenza, CMV and Epstein-Barr virus, according to a later analysis. CMV serostatus was the only immune exposure information available for the cohort. In a later analysis, HLA-associated TCR beta chains showed more clonal expansion and lower generation probabilities than non-associated chains that were equally common. A few of the identified cytomegalovirus-associated TCR beta chains were confirmed in vitro to be specific for cytomegalovirus antigens. A later analysis found that TCR association rates varied across HLA loci, with DRB1 alleles showing the most associated TCRs and HLA-C alleles the fewest. Compared with the 666-donor mean, donors in an Asian-associated ancestry cluster had fewer N-insertions in productive TCRs, according to a later genetic analysis. An earlier analysis of 587 of the donors showed that most TCR beta V segments appeared in productive rearrangements either about 87% or about 30% of the time, which broadly matched IMGT annotations. In this cohort, only TCR beta chains were sequenced, and detectable features were limited by the absence of alpha or paired-chain data. Correlated functional status among segregating V segments might be attributable to linkage disequilibrium, but an unknown experimental factor could not be ruled out. In a later analysis, most CMV-associated TCR beta chains were found to appear HLA-restricted, with HLA associations seemingly driven largely by CMV exposure.

Sequencing input: PBMCs. The chain joins TRBV2 to TRBJ1-2; the D gene assignment is ambiguous. The sequence was collected from a man between 25 and 39 years old in good health and CMV-seronegative. DNA sequence: TGTGCCAGCAGTGGCGGGCCCTTTAACTATGGCTACACCTTC. It translates to CASSGGPFNYGYTF.